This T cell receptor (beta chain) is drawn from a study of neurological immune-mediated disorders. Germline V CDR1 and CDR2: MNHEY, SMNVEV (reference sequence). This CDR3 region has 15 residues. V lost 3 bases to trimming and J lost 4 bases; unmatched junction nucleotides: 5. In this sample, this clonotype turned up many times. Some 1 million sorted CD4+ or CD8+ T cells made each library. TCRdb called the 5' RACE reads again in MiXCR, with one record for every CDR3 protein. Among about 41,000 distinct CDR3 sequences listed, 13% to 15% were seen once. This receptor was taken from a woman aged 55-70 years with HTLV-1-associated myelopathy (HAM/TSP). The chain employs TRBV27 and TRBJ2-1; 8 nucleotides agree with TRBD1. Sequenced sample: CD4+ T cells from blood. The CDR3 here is CASSLDRALYNEQFF. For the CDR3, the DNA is TGTGCCAGCAGTTTGGACAGGGCCTTATACAATGAGCAGTTCTTC.